Shown below are 5 T cell receptor beta chains from a single sample sequenced in a study of blood T cell repertoires in COVID-19. The assay was immunoSEQ multiplex PCR, and TCRdb's table has in-frame clones only and misses some. Among more than 65,000 clones listed, around 83% were seen once. The specimen was peripheral blood. Receptor source: a man aged 50 to 60 with acute or convalescent COVID-19.

The rearrangement uses TRBV30 and TRBJ1-1, with D hard to call. The V gene's germline CDR1 is GTSNPN and CDR2 SVGIG (reference sequence). The length of the CDR3 is 11 residues. With 4 bases removed from V and 4 bases from J, the gap between germline ends came to 7 bases. CDR3 sequence: CAWIGFTEAFF. CDR3 nucleotides: TGTGCCTGGATCGGGTTCACTGAAGCTTTCTTT.

The gene calls are TRBV27 and TRBJ2-3; 7 positions match TRBD1. This CDR3 contains 16 residues. CDR1 and CDR2 (germline): MNHEY, SMNVEV (reference sequence). The V segment lost 4 bases and the J segment 4 bases; nucleotides outside the gene matches: 11. CDR3 DNA sequence: TGTGCCAGCAGTTCCTATCTAGGGGGCTGGGCAGATACGCAGTATTTT. It translates to CASSSYLGGWADTQYF.

The rearrangement uses TRBV20-1 and TRBJ2-2; D gene unclear. Germline V CDR1 and CDR2: DFQATT, SNEGSKA (reference sequence). The CDR3 runs 9 residues. Deletions cut 0 bases from V and 16 bases from J, with 6 bases between. The CDR3 sequence is CSARDYAFF. In DNA, the CDR3 is TGCAGTGCTAGAGACTATGCGTTTTTT.

The V gene is TRBV9, the J gene TRBJ2-7; 10 nucleotides line up with TRBD1. The V gene's germline CDR1 is SGDLS and CDR2 YYNGEE. V lost 0 bases to trimming and J lost 2 bases; unmatched junction nucleotides: 5. This CDR3 has 16 amino acids. The CDR3 region is CASSVGGTGDTYEQYF. CDR3 bases: TGTGCCAGCAGCGTAGGGGGGACAGGGGATACCTACGAGCAGTACTTC.

This chain connects TRBV28 to TRBJ2-7, with 7 bases lining up with TRBD1. J lost 1 base, V lost 4 bases, and 4 bases had no gene match. CDR1 is MDHEN, CDR2 SYDVKM, per germline. This CDR3 contains 14 residues. This chain's CDR3 is CASSSWTGSYEQYF. The CDR3 DNA follows: TGTGCCAGCAGTTCCTGGACAGGATCCTACGAGCAGTACTTC.